Given below is one T cell receptor (beta chain) in context. What it binds is not known. These data belong to a study of cytotoxic CD8 clonotypes in ibrutinib-treated CLL. Study background: By median roughly 69 months, approximately 12 had progressed and approximately 14 stayed remitted; responses had been 2 complete and 25 or so partial.

Study observations and caveats: Clonality increased with ibrutinib response but returned toward baseline at progression. Higher circulating CD8+ T-cell counts strongly accompanied higher baseline clonality, above age-matched healthy donors.

V was pared by 5 bases and J by 0 bases, with 8 bases between. CDR3 length: 14 residues. Germline-derived CDR1 and CDR2 are MNHEY and SVGAGI. Sequencing used immunoSEQ multiplex PCR; TCRdb keeps in-frame clones, though not all of them. The sample gives 250,000 to 350,000 clones, less than 85% of which show up once; around 5.3% is in the top ten. The chain recombines TRBV6-5 with TRBJ1-5; D unclear. This specimen consisted of PBMCs, obtained at disease progression, from a patient treated with ibrutinib. The receptor was isolated from a human donor with chronic lymphocytic leukemia. CDR3 protein: CASSQRVSNQPQHF. CDR3 sequence (DNA): TGTGCCAGCAGTCAGAGGGTTAGCAATCAGCCCCAGCATTTT.